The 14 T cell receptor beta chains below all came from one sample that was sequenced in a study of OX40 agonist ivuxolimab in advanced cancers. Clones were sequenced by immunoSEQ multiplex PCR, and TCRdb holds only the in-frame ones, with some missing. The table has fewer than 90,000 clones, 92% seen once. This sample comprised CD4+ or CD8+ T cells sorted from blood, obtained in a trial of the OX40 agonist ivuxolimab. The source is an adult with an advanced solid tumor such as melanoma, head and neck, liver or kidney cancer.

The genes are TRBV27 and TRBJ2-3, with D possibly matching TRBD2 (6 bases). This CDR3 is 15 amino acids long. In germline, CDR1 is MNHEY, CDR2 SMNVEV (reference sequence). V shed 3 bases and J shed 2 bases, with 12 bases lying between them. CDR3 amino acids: CASSFLAQLTDTQYF. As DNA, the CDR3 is TGTGCCAGCAGTTTCCTAGCGCAACTCACAGATACGCAGTATTTT.

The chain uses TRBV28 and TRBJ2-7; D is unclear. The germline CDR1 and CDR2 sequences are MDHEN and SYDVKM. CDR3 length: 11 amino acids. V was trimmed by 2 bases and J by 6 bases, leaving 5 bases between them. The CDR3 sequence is CASSLAAEQYF. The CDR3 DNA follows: TGTGCCAGCAGTTTAGCGGCCGAGCAGTACTTC.

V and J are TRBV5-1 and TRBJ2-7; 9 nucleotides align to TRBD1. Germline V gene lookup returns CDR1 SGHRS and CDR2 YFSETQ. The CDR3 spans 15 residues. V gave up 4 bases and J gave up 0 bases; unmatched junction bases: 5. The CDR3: CASSQGQGTSYEQYF. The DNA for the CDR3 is TGCGCCAGCAGCCAGGGACAGGGCACCTCCTACGAGCAGTACTTC.

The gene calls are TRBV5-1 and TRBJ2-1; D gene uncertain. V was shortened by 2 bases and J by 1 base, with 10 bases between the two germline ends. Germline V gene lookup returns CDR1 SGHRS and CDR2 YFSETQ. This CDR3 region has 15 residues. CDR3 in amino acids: CASSFAAASYNEQFF. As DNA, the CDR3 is TGCGCCAGCAGCTTTGCGGCGGCTTCCTACAATGAGCAGTTCTTC.

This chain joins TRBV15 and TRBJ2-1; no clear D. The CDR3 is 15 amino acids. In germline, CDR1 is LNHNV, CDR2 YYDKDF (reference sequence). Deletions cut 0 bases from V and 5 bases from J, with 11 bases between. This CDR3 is CATSRDRVTNNEQFF. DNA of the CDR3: TGTGCCACCAGCAGAGATCGAGTCACTAACAATGAGCAGTTCTTC. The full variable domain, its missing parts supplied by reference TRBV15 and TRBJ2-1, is DAMVIQNPRYQVTQFGKPVTLSCSQTLNHNVMYWYQQKSSQAPKLLFHYYDKDFNNEADTPDNFQSRRPNTSFCFLDIRSPGLGDTAMYLCATSRDRVTNNEQFFGPGTRLTVL.

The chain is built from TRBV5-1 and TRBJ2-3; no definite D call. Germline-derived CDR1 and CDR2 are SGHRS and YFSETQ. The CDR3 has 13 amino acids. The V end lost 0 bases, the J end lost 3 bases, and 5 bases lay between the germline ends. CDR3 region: CASSLAKTDTQYF. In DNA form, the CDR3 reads TGCGCCAGCAGCTTGGCCAAGACAGATACGCAGTATTTT.

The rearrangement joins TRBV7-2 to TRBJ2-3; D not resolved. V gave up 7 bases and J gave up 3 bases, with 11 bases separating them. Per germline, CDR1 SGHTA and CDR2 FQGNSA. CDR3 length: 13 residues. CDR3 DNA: TGTGCCAGCACCAGGCGGTTAACAGATACGCAGTATTTT. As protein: CASTRRLTDTQYF.

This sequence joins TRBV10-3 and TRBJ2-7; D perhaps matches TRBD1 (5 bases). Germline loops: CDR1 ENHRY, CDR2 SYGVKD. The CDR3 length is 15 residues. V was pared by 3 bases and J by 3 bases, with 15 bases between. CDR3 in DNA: TGTGCCATCAGTGAAGGGGTTGACCCTTTCTACGAGCAGTACTTC. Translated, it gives CAISEGVDPFYEQYF.

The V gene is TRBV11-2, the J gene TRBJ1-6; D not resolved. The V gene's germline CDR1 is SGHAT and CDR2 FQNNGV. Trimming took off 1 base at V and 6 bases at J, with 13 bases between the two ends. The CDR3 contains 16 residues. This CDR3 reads CASSLVPDRTNSPLHF. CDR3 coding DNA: TGTGCCAGCAGCTTAGTGCCGGACCGGACTAATTCACCCCTCCACTTT.

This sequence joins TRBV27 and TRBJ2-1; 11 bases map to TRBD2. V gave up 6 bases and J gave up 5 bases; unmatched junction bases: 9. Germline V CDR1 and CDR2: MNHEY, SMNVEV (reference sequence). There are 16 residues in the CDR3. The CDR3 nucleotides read TGTGCCAGCAGCAGCTTACTAGCGGGAGTCGACAATGAGCAGTTCTTC. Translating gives CASSSLLAGVDNEQFF.

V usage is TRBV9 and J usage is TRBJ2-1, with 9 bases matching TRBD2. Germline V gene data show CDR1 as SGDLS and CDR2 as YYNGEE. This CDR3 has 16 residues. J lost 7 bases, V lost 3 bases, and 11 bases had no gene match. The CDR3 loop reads CASSAGGGRAWNEQFF. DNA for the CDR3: TGTGCCAGCAGCGCGGGGGGCGGGAGGGCCTGGAATGAGCAGTTCTTC.

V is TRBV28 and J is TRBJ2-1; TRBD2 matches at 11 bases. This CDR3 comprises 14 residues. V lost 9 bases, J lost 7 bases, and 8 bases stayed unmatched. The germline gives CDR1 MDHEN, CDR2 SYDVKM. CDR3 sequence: CASVAGGSSNEQFF. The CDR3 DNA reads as TGTGCCAGTGTAGCGGGAGGGAGTAGTAATGAGCAGTTCTTC.

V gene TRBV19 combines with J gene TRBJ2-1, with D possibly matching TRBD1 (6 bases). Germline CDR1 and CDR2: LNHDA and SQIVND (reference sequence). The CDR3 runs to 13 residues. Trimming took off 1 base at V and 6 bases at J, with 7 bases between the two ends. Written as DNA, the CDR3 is TGTGCCAGTAGTATAGGGACAGTCAATGAGCAGTTCTTC. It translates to CASSIGTVNEQFF.

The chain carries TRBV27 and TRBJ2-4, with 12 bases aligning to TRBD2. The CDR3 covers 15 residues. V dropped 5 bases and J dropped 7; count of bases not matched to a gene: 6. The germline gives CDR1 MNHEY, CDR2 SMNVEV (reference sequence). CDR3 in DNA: TGTGCCAGCAGTCCCCTGACTAGCGGGGGTAACATTCAGTACTTC. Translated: CASSPLTSGGNIQYF.